Listed below are T cell receptor beta chains from one sample, sequenced in a study of OX40 agonist ivuxolimab in advanced cancers. Clones were sequenced by immunoSEQ multiplex PCR, and TCRdb holds only the in-frame ones, with some missing. Altogether fewer than 80,000 clones are present, more than 80% being singletons, with the ten largest covering approximately 5%. Sequenced material: CD4+ or CD8+ T cells sorted from blood, taken in a trial of the OX40 agonist ivuxolimab. The receptors stem from an adult with an advanced solid tumor such as melanoma, head and neck, liver or kidney cancer. The CDR3 runs from the conserved cysteine through the conserved F or W. The order of the fields is D gene, V gene, J gene, clone size, CDR3 DNA, CDR3 protein. A D gene is named only where the DNA matches it firmly. Clone size appears in some rows only: once, few, many, or a class for an expanded clone.

>-|TRBV6-5|TRBJ2-1|-
TGTGCCAGCAGTGTCAGGGTGATTGATGAGCAGTTCTTC
CASSVRVIDEQFF
>-|TRBV2|TRBJ2-5|-
TGTGCCAGCAGTGAGGACTTAAAAGAGACCCAGTACTTC
CASSEDLKETQYF
>TRBD1|TRBV7-3|TRBJ1-1|-
TGTGCCAGCAGCTCAGTCCCCGGGACAGGGGAAACTTTCTTT
CASSSVPGTGETFF
>-|TRBV29-1|TRBJ2-7|-
TGCAGCGTTCTAGGTGGGGGCTACGAGCAGTACTTC
CSVLGGGYEQYF
>TRBD1|TRBV7-9|TRBJ2-5|once
TGTGCCAGCAGCGTAACAGGGGGCCGGGAGACCCAGTACTTC
CASSVTGGRETQYF
>-|TRBV6-5|TRBJ1-5|-
TGTGCCAGCAGTTACGTGGGGGAAGATCAGCCCCAGCATTTT
CASSYVGEDQPQHF
>-|TRBV2|TRBJ2-4|once
TGTGCCAGCACCTCGGGGGGCGGGAACATTCAGTACTTC
CASTSGGGNIQYF
>-|TRBV13|TRBJ1-1|-
TGTGCCAGCAGCTTAATAATTTTCTCCCCGGGGCCTTTCTTT
CASSLIIFSPGPFF
>-|TRBV6-5|TRBJ1-2|-
TGTGCCAGCAGTCCCAAAAGTGGCTACACCTTC
CASSPKSGYTF
>-|TRBV6-6|TRBJ1-5|-
TGTGCCAGCAGTTACTCGGGCGGGGGCAATCAGCCCCAGCATTTT
CASSYSGGGNQPQHF
>TRBD1|TRBV2|TRBJ1-4|-
TGTGCCAGCAGGAAGGGACAGGTACTTGCAACTAATGAAAAACTGTTTTTT
CASRKGQVLATNEKLFF
>TRBD1|TRBV10-3|TRBJ2-1|-
TGTGCCATCAGTGAGTCGGGTGGGACAGGGAACAATGAGCAGTTCTTC
CAISESGGTGNNEQFF
>TRBD1|TRBV6-5|TRBJ1-5|-
TGTGCCAGCAAGGTCAACAGGGGTCACAATCAGCCCCAGCATTTT
CASKVNRGHNQPQHF
>-|TRBV2|TRBJ2-5|-
TGTGCCAGCAGAGTGGGGGAGGCGGGGCGGACCCAGTACTTC
CASRVGEAGRTQYF
>TRBD1|TRBV30|TRBJ1-3|-
TGTGCCTGCACCGGGACAGGGAGTGGAAACACCATATATTTT
CACTGTGSGNTIYF
>-|TRBV29-1|TRBJ2-7|-
TGCAGCGTTAAACAAACACAAGGGGCCTACGAGCAGTACTTC
CSVKQTQGAYEQYF
>-|TRBV7-3|TRBJ1-2|-
TGTGCCAGCAGCCCCACGGGCAGGGGAAGTTATGGCTACACCTTC
CASSPTGRGSYGYTF
>TRBD2|TRBV5-1|TRBJ2-7|-
TGCGCCAGCAGCTTGGGGACTAGCGGCGACGAGCAGTACTTC
CASSLGTSGDEQYF
>-|TRBV28|TRBJ1-2|-
TGTGCCAGCAGATCGACAGATAACTATGGCTACACCTTC
CASRSTDNYGYTF
>-|TRBV5-1|TRBJ2-3|once
TGCGCCAGCAGCTTGGTCCCGGGCACAGATACGCAGTATTTT
CASSLVPGTDTQYF
>TRBD1|TRBV28|TRBJ1-3|-
TGTGCCAGCAGCCCAGGACAGGCGAGCTCTGGAAACACCATATATTTT
CASSPGQASSGNTIYF
>-|TRBV21-1|TRBJ1-2|-
TGTGCCAGCAGCAAAGCGTTTGACAAATCCTATGGCTACACCTTC
CASSKAFDKSYGYTF
>-|TRBV29-1|TRBJ2-6|-
TGCAGCGTTGAGGGCGTTGGGGAGAGGGTCTCTGGGGCCAACGTCCTGACTTTC
CSVEGVGERVSGANVLTF
>-|TRBV28|TRBJ2-7|-
TGTGCCAGCAGTGACCTGTTAGGTGAGCAGTACTTC
CASSDLLGEQYF
>-|TRBV18|TRBJ1-3|-
TGTGCCAGCTCACCAATCGGCGAGGGCGCGGGTGGAAACACCATATATTTT
CASSPIGEGAGGNTIYF
>-|TRBV10-2|TRBJ2-3|-
TGCGCCAGCAGTGAGTCAGGCCGATGGCAGTATTTT
CASSESGRWQYF
>-|TRBV18|TRBJ2-7|-
TGTGCCAGCTCACCACCCCAGGGCGCCTACGAGCAGTACTTC
CASSPPQGAYEQYF
>-|TRBV5-1|TRBJ2-5|-
TGCGCCAGCAGCTCCCAACAGGGAGCCCAGTACTTC
CASSSQQGAQYF
>-|TRBV7-9|TRBJ2-3|-
TGTGCCAGCAGCCCCCGCGGTTTTAGCACAGATACGCAGTATTTT
CASSPRGFSTDTQYF
>TRBD1|TRBV28|TRBJ2-7|few
TGTGCCAGCAGTTTCCTCGGGACAGGGGAGAACGAGCAGTACTTC
CASSFLGTGENEQYF
>-|TRBV7-8|TRBJ1-2|-
TGTGCCAGCAGCTTATTGGCAGGGTCTAACTATGGCTACACCTTC
CASSLLAGSNYGYTF
>-|TRBV2|TRBJ2-5|-
TGTGCCAGCAGGCAACAGGGAGGAGGGCGAGAGACCCAGTACTTC
CASRQQGGGRETQYF
>TRBD1|TRBV9|TRBJ2-2|-
TGTGCCAGCACCCCGGGACAGAGGGCGAACACCGGGGAGCTGTTTTTT
CASTPGQRANTGELFF
>-|TRBV15|TRBJ2-7|-
TGTGCCACCAGCTCCCGGGGGAAAGGGTACGAGCAGTACTTC
CATSSRGKGYEQYF
>-|TRBV21-1|TRBJ2-5|-
TGTGCCAGCACCTTAGATAGCAAATTGCAGACCCAGTACTTC
CASTLDSKLQTQYF
>-|TRBV18|TRBJ1-1|-
TGTGCCAGCTCACCAGTAATGGGCGTGAACACTGAAGCTTTCTTT
CASSPVMGVNTEAFF
>-|TRBV11-2|TRBJ1-1|-
TGTGCCAGCAGCCCCCAATCGACTGAAGCTTTCTTT
CASSPQSTEAFF
>TRBD2|TRBV19|TRBJ2-1|-
TGTGCCAGTAGTATCCTAGCGGCCGAGCAGTTCTTC
CASSILAAEQFF
>TRBD1|TRBV5-5|TRBJ2-1|-
TGTGCCAGCAGCTTGGTTTTGACAGGGGGACAGTTCTTC
CASSLVLTGGQFF
>-|TRBV4-2|TRBJ1-4|-
TGTGCCAGCAGCCAAGCAACAGACGACGGTAGGGTGTTTTTT
CASSQATDDGRVFF
>TRBD2|TRBV6-5|TRBJ2-7|-
TGTGCCAGCAGTGCCCAGACTAGCGGGCCCTACGAGCAGTACTTC
CASSAQTSGPYEQYF
>-|TRBV28|TRBJ1-5|-
TGTGCCAGCAGTCCCCCGGGCTGGAATCAGCCCCAGCATTTT
CASSPPGWNQPQHF